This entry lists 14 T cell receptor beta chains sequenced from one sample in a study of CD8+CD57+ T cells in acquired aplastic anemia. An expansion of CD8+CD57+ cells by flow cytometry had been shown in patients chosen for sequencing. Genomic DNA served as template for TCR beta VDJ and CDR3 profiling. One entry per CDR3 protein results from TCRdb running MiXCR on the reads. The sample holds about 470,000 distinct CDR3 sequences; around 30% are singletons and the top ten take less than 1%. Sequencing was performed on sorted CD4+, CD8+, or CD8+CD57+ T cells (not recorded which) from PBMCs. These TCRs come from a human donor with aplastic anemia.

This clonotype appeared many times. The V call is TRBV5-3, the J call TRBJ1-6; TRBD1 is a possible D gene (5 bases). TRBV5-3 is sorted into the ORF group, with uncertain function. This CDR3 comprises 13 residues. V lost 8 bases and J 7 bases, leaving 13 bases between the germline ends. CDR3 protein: CASAEDINSPLHF. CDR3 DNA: TGTGCCAGTGCAGAGGACATAAATTCACCCCTCCACTTT.

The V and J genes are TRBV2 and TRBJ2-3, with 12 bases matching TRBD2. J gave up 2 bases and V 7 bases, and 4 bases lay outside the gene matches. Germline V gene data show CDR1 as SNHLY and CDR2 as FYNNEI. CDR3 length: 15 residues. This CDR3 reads CASKGTSGYTDTQYF. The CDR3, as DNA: TGTGCCAGCAAGGGGACTAGCGGGTACACAGATACGCAGTATTTT.

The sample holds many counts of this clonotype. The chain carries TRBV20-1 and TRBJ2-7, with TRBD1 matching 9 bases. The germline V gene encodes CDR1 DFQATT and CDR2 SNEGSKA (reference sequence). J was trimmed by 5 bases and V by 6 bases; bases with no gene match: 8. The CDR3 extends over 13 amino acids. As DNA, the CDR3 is TGCAGTGCAGAAGGGACAGGGACCCACGAGCAGTACTTC. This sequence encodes CSAEGTGTHEQYF.

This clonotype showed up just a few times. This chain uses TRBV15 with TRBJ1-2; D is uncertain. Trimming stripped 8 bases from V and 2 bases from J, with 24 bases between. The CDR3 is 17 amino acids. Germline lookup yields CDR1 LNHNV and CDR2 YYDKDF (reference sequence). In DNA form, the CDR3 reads TGTGCCACCGGCCCGCTTCAACCTCTTCAGCAGAACTATGGCTACACCTTC. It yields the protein CATGPLQPLQQNYGYTF. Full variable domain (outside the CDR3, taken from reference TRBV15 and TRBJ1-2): DAMVIQNPRYQVTQFGKPVTLSCSQTLNHNVMYWYQQKSSQAPKLLFHYYDKDFNNEADTPDNFQSRRPNTSFCFLDIRSPGLGDTAMYLCATGPLQPLQQNYGYTFGSGTRLTVV.

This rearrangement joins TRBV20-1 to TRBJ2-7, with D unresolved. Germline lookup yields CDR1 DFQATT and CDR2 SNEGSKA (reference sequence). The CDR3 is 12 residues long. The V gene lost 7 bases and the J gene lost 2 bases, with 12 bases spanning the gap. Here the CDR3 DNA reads TGCAGTGGTACGTTTTCAACCTACGAGCAGTACTTC. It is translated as CSGTFSTYEQYF.

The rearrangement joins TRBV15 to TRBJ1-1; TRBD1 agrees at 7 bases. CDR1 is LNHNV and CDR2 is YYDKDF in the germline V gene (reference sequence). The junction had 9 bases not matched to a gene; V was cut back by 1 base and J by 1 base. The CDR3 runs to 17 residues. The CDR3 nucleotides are TGTGCCACCAGCAGAGGTGCCGCAGGGGGGAAGAACACTGAAGCTTTCTTT. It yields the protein CATSRGAAGGKNTEAFF.

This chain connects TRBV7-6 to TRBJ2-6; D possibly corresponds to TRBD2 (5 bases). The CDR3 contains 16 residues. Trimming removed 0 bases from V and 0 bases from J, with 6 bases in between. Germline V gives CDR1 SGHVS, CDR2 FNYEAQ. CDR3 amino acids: CASSLARGSGANVLTF. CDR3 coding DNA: TGTGCCAGCAGCTTAGCTCGGGGCTCTGGGGCCAACGTCCTGACTTTC.

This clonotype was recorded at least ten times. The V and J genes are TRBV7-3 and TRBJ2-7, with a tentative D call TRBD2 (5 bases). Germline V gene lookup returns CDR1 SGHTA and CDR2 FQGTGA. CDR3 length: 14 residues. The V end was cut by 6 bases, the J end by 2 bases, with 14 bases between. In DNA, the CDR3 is TGTGCCAGCAGGGCCGGGAAAGGACCCTACGAGCAGTACTTC. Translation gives CASRAGKGPYEQYF.

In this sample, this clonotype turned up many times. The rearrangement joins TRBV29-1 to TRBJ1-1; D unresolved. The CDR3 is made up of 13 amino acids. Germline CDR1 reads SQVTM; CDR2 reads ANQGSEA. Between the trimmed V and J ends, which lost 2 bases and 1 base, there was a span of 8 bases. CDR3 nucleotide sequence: TGCAGCGTTGAATCGTACGGGAACACTGAAGCTTTCTTT. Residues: CSVESYGNTEAFF.

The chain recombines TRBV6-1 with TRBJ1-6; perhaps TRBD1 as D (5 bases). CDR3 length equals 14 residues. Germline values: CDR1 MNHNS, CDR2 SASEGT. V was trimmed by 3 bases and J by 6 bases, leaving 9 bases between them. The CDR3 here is CASSEGTCNSPLHF. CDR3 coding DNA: TGTGCCAGCAGTGAGGGGACTTGTAATTCACCCCTCCACTTT.

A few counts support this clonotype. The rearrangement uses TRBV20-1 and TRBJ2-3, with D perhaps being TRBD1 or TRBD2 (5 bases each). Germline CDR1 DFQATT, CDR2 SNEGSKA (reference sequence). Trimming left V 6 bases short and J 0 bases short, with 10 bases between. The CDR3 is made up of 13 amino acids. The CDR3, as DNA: TGCAGTGCAACCCGGGACAGCACAGATACGCAGTATTTT. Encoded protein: CSATRDSTDTQYF.

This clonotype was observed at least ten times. CDR3 DNA sequence: TGCGCCAGCAGCTTGGTCGAGACTGAAGCTTTCTTT. This sequence encodes CASSLVETEAFF. This chain uses TRBV5-1 with TRBJ1-1; D is uncertain. The germline V gene has CDR1 SGHRS and CDR2 YFSETQ. There are 12 residues in the CDR3. The V and J ends lost 0 bases and 5 bases respectively, with 5 bases between them.

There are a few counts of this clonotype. CDR3 in amino acids: CASSETGRTYEQYF. The CDR3 nucleotides are TGTGCCAGCAGTGAGACAGGCCGGACCTACGAGCAGTACTTC. This chain links TRBV6-1 with TRBJ2-7; a weak D match, TRBD1 (6 bases). CDR1 and CDR2 (germline): MNHNS, SASEGT. The CDR3 spans 14 residues. The V and J ends lost 3 bases and 2 bases respectively, with 11 bases between them.

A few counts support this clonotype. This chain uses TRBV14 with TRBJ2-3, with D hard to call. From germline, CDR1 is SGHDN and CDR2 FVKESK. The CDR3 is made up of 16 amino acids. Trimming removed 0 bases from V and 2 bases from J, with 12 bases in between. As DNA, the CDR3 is TGTGCCAGCAGCCAAGACCAAGCCAGCTTCACAGATACGCAGTATTTT. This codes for CASSQDQASFTDTQYF.